The source of this TCR beta chain is a study of shared clonotypes between healthy human individuals (dated by TCRdb to the early 2020s). Regarding the study in general: The cohort comprised a couple of women and three men aged 18 to 49 years. For each donor, CD4 naive and CD4 memory were each given three plates, CD8 naive was given two plates, and CD8 memory was given one plate. To estimate repertoire size and how much clonotype sharing occurs between individuals, the study deeply sequenced the blood TCR repertoires of several healthy adults. Different laboratories and diverse techniques were used to prepare libraries and sequence TCR repertoires, to increase sequencing depth and limit assay-specific biases. Leukapheresis yielded between about 0.85 and 10 billion PBMCs per donor. The paper as a whole reports these results and caveats: Sharing across a handful of donors was observed for approximately 5% of naive CD4, less than 4% of naive CD8, 2% to 2.5% of memory CD4, and roughly 0.43% of memory CD8 clonotypes. Only blood was sampled, and tissue TCR repertoires likely differ from those in blood. Naive subsets generally had larger estimated clonotype richness than memory subsets did. Because the study included a small number of donors, the genetic and exposure-history diversity represented was limited. Even with the large sequencing depth, rarefaction of the sorted-subset datasets indicated that sequencing was incomplete. Clonotypes shared by all four sorted-subset donors showed higher generation probabilities than non-shared clonotypes. Pairwise subsampling indicated that sequencing depth was expected to affect the degree of clonotype sharing among donors.

V is shortened by 2 bases, J by 6 bases, and the region joining them spans 12 bases. Reading from cysteine to phenylalanine, the CDR3 counts 14 amino acids. This entry keeps only the CDR3 DNA: 42 bases, framed from base 1. Looking up the germline V gene yields CDR1 SGDLS and CDR2 YYNGEE. Donors were healthy HIV-negative adults with no recently reported acute infections or vaccinations. Every donor was a Caucasian adult living in Nashville, Tennessee, USA. CD4+ T cells were enriched by magnetic negative selection, after which naive cells were positively selected on CD45RA and the negative fraction was taken as the memory subset. Blood was collected by leukapheresis, and PBMCs were isolated by Ficoll-Histopaque density gradient centrifugation and then cryopreserved in liquid nitrogen vapor phase. Analytical flow cytometry was used to check the purity and quantity of each magnetically sorted T cell population. From each sorted fraction, genomic DNA was isolated and quantified by UV absorbance on a Nanodrop 2000c.

As to this clone: Its specific antigen is unknown. No qualities accompany the bases; no much larger clone lies one base away. Other DNA sequences in this specimen translate into the identical CDR3.

TCR CDR3 regions were amplified from genomic DNA by multiplex PCR using the deep immunoSEQ assay. For each cell subset, the extracted genomic DNA was distributed evenly across all wells of several immunoSEQ 96-well plates, and each plate served as one replicate. For sorted subsets, each replicate PCR was loaded with around 200 ng genomic DNA, equivalent to 30,000 or so T cell genomes. Purified libraries were measured with a Qubit 3.0 fluorometer, size-checked on a Bioanalyzer 2100, and measured again with the KAPA Library Quantification kit. Each immunoSEQ 96-well plate was sequenced on its own single-read 150-cycle Illumina NextSeq 550 flow cell. As for the original processing: The immunoSEQ output contained only junctional sequences without quality scores, so filtering could not match that applied to full-length reads. To assign V/J genes and CDR3, sequences were annotated against IMGT germline references using PyIR, a Python wrapper for IgBLAST v1.9. Reads were removed for weak V/J assignments (E-value above 1e-6), missing CDR3, stop codons, out-of-frame junctions, or ambiguous translated residues. V3J clonotypes were defined as sequences sharing an identical inferred V gene, J gene, and CDR3 amino acid sequence. The percentage overlap between two repertoires was calculated by dividing the number of shared unique clonotypes by the size of the smaller repertoire. Three approaches were used to assess repertoire richness: RTK rarefaction, the Chao1 estimator, and Recon v2.1 estimates of unobserved clonotypes. Generation probabilities were computed with OLGA for all TCRbeta clonotypes obtained by the gDNA method from several donors. In its TCRdb copy, this immuneACCESS table keeps in-frame sequences only and misses some clones. Where compared with another copy, unresolved V genes explain less than half of these, and the others have no known cause. V and J calls and clone size come straight from that table; D and trimming were deduced from the DNA. Across this sample there are 2 million to 2.5 million clones, with more than 80% seen only once. The ten most abundant clones make up about 0.37% of the sample.

This sequence uses TRBV9 and TRBJ1-5; 5 matching bases give a weak D call of TRBD1. Input material: naive CD4+ T cells from PBMCs. The sample's cell subset or site, from its label and the paper: CD45RA+ positively selected. The clonotype originates from a man in his late teens or twenties in good health. Some clones in this sample may be carry-over from other donors' samples. The CDR3 protein: CASSVGGAAQPQHF. The DNA reads as follows: TGTGCCAGCAGCGTCGGAGGGGCAGCTCAGCCCCAGCATTTT.